Listed here is a single TCR beta chain. Using the 5' RACE reads, TCRdb records one entry per CDR3 protein without DNA. The table for this sample gives about 430,000 distinct CDR3 sequences. The data belong to a study of T cells expressing NK-cell markers. Across the study: HCMV seropositivity characterized seven of the eight sequenced donors, and seronegativity one.

The V gene's germline CDR1 is MGHRA and CDR2 YSYEKL. The CDR3 extends over 17 amino acids. The chain joins TRBV4-1 to TRBJ2-3; no DNA is available, so the TRBD1 call from TCRdb remains unchecked. Input material: blood T cells: a sorted CD56 or NKG2C T cell subset, CD4+ or CD8+ T cells, or bulk PBMC T cells (not recorded which). The TCR originated in a woman between 45 and 65 years old in good health. CDR3 loop: CASRTLGQGTRADTQYF.